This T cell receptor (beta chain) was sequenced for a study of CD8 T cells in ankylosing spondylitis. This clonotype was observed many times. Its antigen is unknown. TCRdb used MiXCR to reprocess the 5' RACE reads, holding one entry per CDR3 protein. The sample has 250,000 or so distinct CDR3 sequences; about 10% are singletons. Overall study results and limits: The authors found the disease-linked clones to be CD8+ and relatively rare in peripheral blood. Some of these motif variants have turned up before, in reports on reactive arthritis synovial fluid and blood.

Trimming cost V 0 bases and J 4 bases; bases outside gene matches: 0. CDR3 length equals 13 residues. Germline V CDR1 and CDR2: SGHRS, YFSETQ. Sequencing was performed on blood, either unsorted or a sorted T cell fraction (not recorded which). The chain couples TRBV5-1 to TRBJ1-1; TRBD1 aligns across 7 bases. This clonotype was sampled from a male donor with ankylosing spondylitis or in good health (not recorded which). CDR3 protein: CASSLDRGTEAFF. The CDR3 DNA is TGCGCCAGCAGCTTGGACAGGGGCACTGAAGCTTTCTTT. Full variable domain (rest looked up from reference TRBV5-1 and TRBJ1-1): KAGVTQTPRYLIKTRGQQVTLSCSPISGHRSVSWYQQTPGQGLQFLFEYFSETQRNKGNFPGRFSGRQFSNSRSEMNVSTLELGDSALYLCASSLDRGTEAFFGQGTRLTVV.